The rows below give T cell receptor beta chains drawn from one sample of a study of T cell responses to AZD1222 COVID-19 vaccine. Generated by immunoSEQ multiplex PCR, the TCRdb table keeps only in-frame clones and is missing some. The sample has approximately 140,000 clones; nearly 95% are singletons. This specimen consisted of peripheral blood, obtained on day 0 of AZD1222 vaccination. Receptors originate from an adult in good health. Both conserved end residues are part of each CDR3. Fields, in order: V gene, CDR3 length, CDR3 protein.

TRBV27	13	CASSRGGDEKLFF
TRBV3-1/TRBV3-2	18	CASSPGLMGWGSSEKLFF
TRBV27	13	CASGRDTYNEQFF
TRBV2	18	CASSESIFRGQTGNTIYF
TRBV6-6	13	CASSPGGSYEQYF
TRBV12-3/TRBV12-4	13	CASSVPTGAGYTF
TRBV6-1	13	CASSERGNQPQHF
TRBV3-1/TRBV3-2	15	CASSQGGRATGELFF
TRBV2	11	CASSLRNTIYF
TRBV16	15	CASSQGFGSDYGYTF
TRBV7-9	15	CASSLGQGDYQPQHF
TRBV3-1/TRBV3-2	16	CASSQAGRVIADTQYF
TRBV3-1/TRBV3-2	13	CASSLLRWNEQFF
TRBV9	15	CASSAWDRGSGELFF
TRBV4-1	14	CASRSRDRVYGYTF
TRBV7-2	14	CASSSVGFLDGYTF
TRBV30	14	CAWSTGQGVSPLHF
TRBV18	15	CASSPRNLPLDGYTF
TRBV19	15	CASSRASGPFGELFF
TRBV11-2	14	CASSGRTANSPLHF
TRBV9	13	CASSIPGVSEAFF
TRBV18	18	CASSAKQVGAVGANVLTF
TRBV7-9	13	CASSLAGYYEQYF
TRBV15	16	CATSSEYRDKHTEQFF
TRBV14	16	CASSHGRGRSAYEQYF
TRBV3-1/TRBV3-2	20	CASSQDESRTLSSYNSPLHF
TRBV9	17	CASSDNQETGGNTEAFF
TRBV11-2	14	CASSPIRGMETQYF
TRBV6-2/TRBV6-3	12	CASSYSLSEQFF
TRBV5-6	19	CASSAPGLAGGLTGYEQYF
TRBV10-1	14	CASTKHLLSYEQYF
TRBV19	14	CASSWGNGGTEAFF
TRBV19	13	CASSSVWGTEAFF
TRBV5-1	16	CASSVGSVGLEYTQYF
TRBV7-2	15	CASSLSPGGGNEQFF
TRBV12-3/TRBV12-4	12	CASSSQRDTQYF
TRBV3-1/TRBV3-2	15	CASSQVGRSGNTIYF
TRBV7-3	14	CASSLGTENTEAFF
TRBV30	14	CAWNVGIWDAEAFF
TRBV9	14	CASSVAPGGTEAFF
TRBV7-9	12	CASSSGSGGYTF
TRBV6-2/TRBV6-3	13	CASSLRETSEAFF
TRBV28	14	CASTIRGVNTEAFF
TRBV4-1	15	CASSHLGRVNTEAFF
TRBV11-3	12	CASSVKGYEQFF
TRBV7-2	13	CASSPFRSNEQFF
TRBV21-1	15	CASSTRDRFNQPQHF
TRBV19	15	CASSEIAGESQPQHF
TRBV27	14	CASSTSRGAETQYF
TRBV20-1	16	CSASDTHTGLGTEAFF